This paragraph reports one TCR beta chain. Authors' processing steps: Reference gene primer amplification yielded estimated nucleated cell counts. Clones were read by immunoSEQ multiplex PCR, and TCRdb kept only the in-frame ones, dropping some. Clonal size and the V and J genes are those of that table, whereas D and trimming came from the DNA. The sample yields about 300,000 clones, approximately 90% seen once. This CDR3 has 13 amino acids. V lost 5 bases and J 7 bases, leaving 12 bases between the germline ends. Germline V gene data show CDR1 as SGHAT and CDR2 as FQNNGV. The entry originates in a study of blood T cell repertoires in COVID-19. The wider study: Whether acute or convalescent, the COVID-19 samples came from the United States, Italy and Spain. The cDNA or gDNA used as material had been derived from T cells, B-cell-depleted T cells, or PBMCs.

This chain connects TRBV11-2 to TRBJ2-1, with no clear D. What was sequenced was peripheral blood. The receptor was isolated from a man aged 35 to 55 with acute or convalescent COVID-19. CDR3 loop: CASSREAWNEQFF. The DNA for the CDR3 is TGTGCCAGCAGCCGTGAGGCCTGGAATGAGCAGTTCTTC.